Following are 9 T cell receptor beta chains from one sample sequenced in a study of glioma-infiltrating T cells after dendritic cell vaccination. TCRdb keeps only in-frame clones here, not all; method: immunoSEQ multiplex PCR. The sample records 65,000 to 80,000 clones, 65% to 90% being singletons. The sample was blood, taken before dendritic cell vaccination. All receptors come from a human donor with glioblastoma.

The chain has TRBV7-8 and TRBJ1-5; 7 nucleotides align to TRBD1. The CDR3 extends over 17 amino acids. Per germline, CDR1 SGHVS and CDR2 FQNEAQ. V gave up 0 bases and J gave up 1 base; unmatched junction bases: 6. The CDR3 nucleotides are TGTGCCAGCAGCTTAGCCATACAGGGGAAGAGCAATCAGCCCCAGCATTTT. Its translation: CASSLAIQGKSNQPQHF.

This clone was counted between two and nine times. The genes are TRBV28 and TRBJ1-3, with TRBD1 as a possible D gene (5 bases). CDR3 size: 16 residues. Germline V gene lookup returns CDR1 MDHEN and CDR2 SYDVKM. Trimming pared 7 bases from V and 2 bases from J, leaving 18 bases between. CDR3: CASTQRQTRAGNTIYF. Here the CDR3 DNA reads TGTGCCAGCACCCAACGACAGACGAGAGCTGGAAACACCATATATTTT.

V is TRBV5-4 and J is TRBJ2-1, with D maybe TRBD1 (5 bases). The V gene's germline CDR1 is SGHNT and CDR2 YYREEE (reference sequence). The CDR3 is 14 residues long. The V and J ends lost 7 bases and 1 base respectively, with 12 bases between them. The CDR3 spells CASHLRESYNEQFF. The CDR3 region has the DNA TGTGCCAGCCATCTCAGGGAATCCTACAATGAGCAGTTCTTC.

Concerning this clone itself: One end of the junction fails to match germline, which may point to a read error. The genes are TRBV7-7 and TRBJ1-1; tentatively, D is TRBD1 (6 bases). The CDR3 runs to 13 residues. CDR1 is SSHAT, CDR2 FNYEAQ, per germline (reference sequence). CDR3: CASSQGMNTEAFF. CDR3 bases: TGTGCTAGCAGTCAGGGGATGAACACTGAAGCTTTCTTT.

The CDR3: CASSLDGQSNSPLHF. CDR3 nucleotide sequence: TGCGCCAGCAGCTTGGATGGACAGAGTAATTCACCCCTCCACTTT. The genes are TRBV5-1 and TRBJ1-6, with a weak D call TRBD1 (6 bases). Per germline, CDR1 SGHRS and CDR2 YFSETQ. Trimming removed 0 bases from V and 6 bases from J, with 10 bases in between. The CDR3 contains 15 residues.

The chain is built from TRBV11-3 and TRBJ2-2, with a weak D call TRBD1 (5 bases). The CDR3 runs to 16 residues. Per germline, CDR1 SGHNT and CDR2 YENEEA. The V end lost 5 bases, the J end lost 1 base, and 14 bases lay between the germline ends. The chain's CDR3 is CASSLSGKKNTGELFF. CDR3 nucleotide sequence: TGTGCCAGCAGCCTATCAGGGAAAAAGAACACCGGGGAGCTGTTTTTT.

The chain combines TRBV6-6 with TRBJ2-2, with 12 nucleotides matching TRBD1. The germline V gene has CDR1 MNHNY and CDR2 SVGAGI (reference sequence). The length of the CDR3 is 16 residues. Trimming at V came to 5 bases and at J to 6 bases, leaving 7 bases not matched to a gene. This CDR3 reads CASSTPGQGAAGELFF. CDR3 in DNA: TGTGCCAGCAGTACCCCGGGACAGGGGGCCGCCGGGGAGCTGTTTTTT.

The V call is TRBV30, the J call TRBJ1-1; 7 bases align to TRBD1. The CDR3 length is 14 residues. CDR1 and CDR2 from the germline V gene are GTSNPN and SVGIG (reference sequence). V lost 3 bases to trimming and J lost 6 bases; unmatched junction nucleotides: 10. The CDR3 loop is CAWRTLGTVAEAFF. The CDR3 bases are TGTGCCTGGAGGACACTCGGGACAGTCGCTGAAGCTTTCTTT.

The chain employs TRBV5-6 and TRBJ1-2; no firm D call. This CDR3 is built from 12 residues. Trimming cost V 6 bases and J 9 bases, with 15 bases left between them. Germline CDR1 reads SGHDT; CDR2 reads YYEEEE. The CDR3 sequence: CASNQRDWSYTF. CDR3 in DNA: TGTGCCAGCAACCAGCGGGATTGGAGCTACACCTTC.